This TCR beta chain came from a study of T-cell reconstitution after alpha-beta-depleted transplantation in children. Overall study findings and caveats: Several patients had high TCRbeta diversity at day 60; it came from surviving recipient T cells and thymic progenitors. From newly produced T cells came most of the T-cell counts and diversity one year after transplant. Where alpha-beta T cells came from about two months after transplant was reportedly several hundred expanded graft clones.

The TCRbeta library incorporated unique molecular identifiers. TCRdb processed the PCR reads anew with MiXCR; each CDR3 protein has one entry. The sample yields fewer than 700,000 distinct CDR3 sequences, 13% seen once. The CDR3 sequence is 13 residues long. CDR1 and CDR2 from the germline V gene are SGHRS and YFSETQ. The J segment lost 3 bases and the V segment lost 7 bases, leaving 7 bases of the junction unmatched. This clonotype was observed a handful of times. The target antigen is unknown. This TCR was recovered from a male patient younger than 18 who had a stem cell transplant for acute myeloid leukemia, so the T cells may come from the graft donor. This rearrangement joins TRBV5-1 to TRBJ2-7, with 7 bases matching TRBD1. The source was PBMCs, mostly from graft donor cells, collected 360 days after TCRalphabeta/CD19-depleted stem cell transplant. The CDR3 DNA reads TGCGCCAGCTCCGGGACAGACTTCTACGAGCAGTACTTC. It specifies CASSGTDFYEQYF.